This T cell receptor (beta chain) was identified in a study of cytomegalovirus exposure and HLA in healthy donors. Study outcomes and limitations: There were reportedly fewer N-insertions in an Asian-associated ancestry cluster than the roughly 670-donor mean, in a later analysis. There were a few CMV-associated chains whose specificity for CMV antigens was confirmed in vitro. Cytomegalovirus-associated TCR beta chains were listed, numbering roughly 150. Later analysis identified a missense DCLRE1C variant that was linked to TCR beta V- and J-gene trimming.

There are a few counts of this clone. As yet, its antigen is unknown. CDR3 length: 14 amino acids. Germline V lookup: CDR1 SGHRS, CDR2 YFSETQ. V dropped 1 base and J dropped 4 bases, with 11 bases sitting between them. PCR used 60 Vbeta primers and 13 Jbeta primers. Assay: immunoSEQ multiplex PCR; the TCRdb copy retains only in-frame clones and omits some. The sample lists 150,000 or so clones; around 80% were seen once. This TCR came from a man aged 35 to 55 in good health and CMV-seropositive. Sequenced input: PBMCs. The chain joins TRBV5-1 to TRBJ1-1, with D possibly matching TRBD1 (6 bases). CDR3 bases: TGCGCCAGCAGCTTGACAGGGCGTAGCACTGAAGCTTTCTTT. Amino acid sequence: CASSLTGRSTEAFF.